Below, 13 T cell receptor beta chains from the same sample are listed, as sequenced in a study of blood T cells in healthy people across ages. Through a sample-barcoded 5' primer and a J-beta primer mix, a second PCR was run for about 6 to 12 cycles. From the 5' RACE reads, TCRdb called clonotypes with MiXCR, one entry per CDR3 protein. The sample lists under 950,000 distinct CDR3 sequences, 22% occurring once. Sequenced input: blood. The receptors were sampled from a man aged 65 to 79 in good health.

The chain carries TRBV24-1 and TRBJ2-1; 13 bases match TRBD2. V shed 3 bases, J shed 7 bases, and the junction held 8 bases outside the gene matches. From germline, CDR1 is KGHDR and CDR2 SFDVKD. This CDR3 contains 17 residues. CDR3 nucleotide sequence: TGTGCCACCAGTGATCCCCGGACTAGCGGGAGAGTTAATGAGCAGTTCTTC. It encodes CATSDPRTSGRVNEQFF.

This clonotype was observed a few times. The chain uses TRBV2 and TRBJ2-3; no firm D call. The CDR3 extends over 14 amino acids. The V end lost 1 base, the J end lost 1 base, and 6 bases lay between the germline ends. Germline V CDR1 and CDR2: SNHLY, FYNNEI. For the CDR3, the DNA is TGTGCCAGCAGTGAAGTTTACCGCACAGATACGCAGTATTTT. It codes for CASSEVYRTDTQYF.

Comments on this clonotype: An end of the junction differs from the germline gene, which may be a read error. The genes are TRBV5-1 and TRBJ2-1; no clear D gene. Looked up from germline, CDR1 is SGHRS and CDR2 is YFSETQ. The CDR3 length is 12 residues. In DNA form, the CDR3 reads TGCGCCAGCAGCTTGGGCTACAAGGAGCAGTTCTTC. This codes for CASSLGYKEQFF.

This clonotype was counted between two and nine times. The rearrangement links TRBV5-1 to TRBJ2-1; either TRBD1 or TRBD2 may fit D (5 bases each). Between the trimmed V and J ends, which lost 4 bases and 12 bases, there was a span of 17 bases. The CDR3 is 13 amino acids. Germline V gives CDR1 SGHRS, CDR2 YFSETQ. The CDR3 DNA follows: TGCGCCAGCAGCCCAAACACCGGGACGGGGCAGTTCTTC. Encoded protein: CASSPNTGTGQFF. The whole variable domain, remainder taken from reference TRBV5-1 and TRBJ2-1, is KAGVTQTPRYLIKTRGQQVTLSCSPISGHRSVSWYQQTPGQGLQFLFEYFSETQRNKGNFPGRFSGRQFSNSRSEMNVSTLELGDSALYLCASSPNTGTGQFFGPGTRLTVL.

The J gene is TRBJ2-3, the V gene TRBV4-3; D is tentatively TRBD1 or TRBD2 (5 bases each). The DNA end is a closer match to TRBJ2-5, so the J assignment may be wrong. This CDR3 spans 15 amino acids. Germline assignment: CDR1 LGHNA and CDR2 YSLEER. In nucleotides, the CDR3 is TGCGCCAGCAGCCAAAGCAGGGCCCGAGGGGTGACCCAGTACTTC. Its translation is CASSQSRARGVTQYF.

This clonotype has only a few counts. The chain joins TRBV20-1 to TRBJ1-2; 8 bases are a match to TRBD1. In germline, CDR1 is DFQATT, CDR2 SNEGSKA (reference sequence). V lost 6 bases and J lost 2; bases outside the gene matches: 5. CDR3 length equals 13 residues. The CDR3, as DNA: TGCAGTGCAATTGGACAGGGCAACTATGGCTACACCTTC. Encoded protein: CSAIGQGNYGYTF.

This clonotype was observed a handful of times. The chain joins TRBV13 to TRBJ2-3; either TRBD1 or TRBD2 may supply D (6 bases each). The CDR3 spans 16 residues. Germline V lookup: CDR1 PRHDT, CDR2 FYEKMQ (reference sequence). Trimming cost V 3 bases and J 6 bases, with 19 bases left between them. CDR3 sequence: CASSFNTAGGSDTQYF. Here the CDR3 DNA reads TGTGCCAGCAGCTTCAACACGGCCGGGGGCTCGGATACGCAGTATTTT.

This clonotype occurred a few times. This chain links TRBV3-1 with TRBJ2-7; maybe TRBD1 (5 bases). The CDR3 consists of 12 residues. V lost 4 bases, J lost 6 bases, and 10 bases lay in between. Germline CDR1 LGHDT, CDR2 YNNKEL (reference sequence). Here the CDR3 reads CASSRPGFEQYF. The CDR3 bases are TGTGCCAGCAGCCGGCCAGGGTTCGAGCAGTACTTC.

The V and J genes are TRBV12-3 or TRBV12-4 and TRBJ1-2; the D is unclear. V lost 3 bases and J 6 bases, leaving 11 bases between the germline ends. The length of the CDR3 is 13 residues. CDR3 sequence: CASSFIRVDGYTF. The CDR3 DNA follows: TGTGCCAGCAGTTTTATCCGGGTTGATGGCTACACCTTC.

This clonotype was counted only a few times. This chain links TRBV27 with TRBJ1-2; 7 positions match TRBD1. The CDR3 loop spans 13 amino acids. Unmatched junction bases numbered 3, after V lost 2 bases and J lost 6 bases. CDR1 and CDR2 (germline): MNHEY, SMNVEV (reference sequence). The DNA for the CDR3 is TGTGCCAGCAGTTTACTAGGACAGGATGGCTACACCTTC. This codes for CASSLLGQDGYTF.

This clonotype was counted between two and nine times. The chain employs TRBV12-3 or TRBV12-4 and TRBJ1-1, with 7 bases that match TRBD1. CDR3 length: 14 residues. The J segment lost 6 bases and the V segment lost 3 bases, leaving 7 bases of the junction unmatched. CDR3 protein: CASSFTGALPEAFF. In DNA form, the CDR3 reads TGTGCCAGCAGTTTTACAGGGGCCCTTCCTGAAGCTTTCTTT.

J is TRBJ2-5 and V is TRBV11-2; 9 bases map to TRBD2. J lost 1 base, V lost 5 bases, and 11 bases had no gene match. CDR1 SGHAT and CDR2 FQNNGV come from the germline V gene. This CDR3 region has 17 residues. The DNA of the CDR3 is TGTGCCAGCAGCCCTGTGTGGGCTAGCGGGATCCAAGAGACCCAGTACTTC. Translation gives CASSPVWASGIQETQYF.

This clonotype was observed at least ten times. This chain joins TRBV3-1 and TRBJ2-6; weak D call: TRBD2 (6 bases). Trimming pared 7 bases from V and 1 base from J, leaving 8 bases between. Germline CDR1 is LGHDT and CDR2 is YNNKEL (reference sequence). This CDR3 is 14 amino acids long. The CDR3 DNA reads as TGTGCCAGCACCCGGGAGTCTGGGGCCAACGTCCTGACTTTC. This codes for CASTRESGANVLTF.